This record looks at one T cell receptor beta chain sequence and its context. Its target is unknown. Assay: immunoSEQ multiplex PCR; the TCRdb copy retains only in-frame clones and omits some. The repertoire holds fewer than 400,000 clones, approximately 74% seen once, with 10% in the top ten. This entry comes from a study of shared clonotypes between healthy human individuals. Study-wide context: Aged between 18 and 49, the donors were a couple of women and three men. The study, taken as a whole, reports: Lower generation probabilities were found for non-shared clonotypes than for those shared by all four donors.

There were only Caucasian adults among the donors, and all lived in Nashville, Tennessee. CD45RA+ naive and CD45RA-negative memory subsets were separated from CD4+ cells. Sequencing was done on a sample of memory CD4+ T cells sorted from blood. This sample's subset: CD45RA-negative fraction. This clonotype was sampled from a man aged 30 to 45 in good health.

This CDR3 reads CASSSLGPGYTF. The CDR3 bases are TGTGCCAGCAGTTCCCTGGGACCTGGCTACACCTTC. The V and J genes are TRBV28 and TRBJ1-2; possible D gene TRBD1, 5 bases. V lost 4 bases to trimming and J lost 7 bases, with 10 bases between them. The CDR3 runs 12 residues. Germline lookup yields CDR1 MDHEN and CDR2 SYDVKM.